This T cell receptor (beta chain) comes out of a study of blood T cell repertoires in COVID-19. In the study overall: The analysed material was cDNA or gDNA that came from T cells, B-cell-depleted T cells, or PBMCs.

Authors' processing steps: For nucleated cells, counts were estimated from reference gene primer amplification. Clones were sequenced by immunoSEQ multiplex PCR, and TCRdb holds only the in-frame ones, with some missing. V and J calls and clone size follow that table, whereas D and trimming were derived from the DNA. The table shows approximately 260,000 clones, with about 87% occurring only once. CDR1 is MDHEN and CDR2 is SYDVKM in the germline V gene. With V trimmed by 7 bases and J by 8 bases, 11 bases remained unmatched. The CDR3 has 15 residues. Sequencing was carried out using peripheral blood. The V call is TRBV28, the J call TRBJ2-1, with 10 bases that match TRBD2. The sequence was obtained from a woman aged 70 to 79 with COVID-19, enrolled during active disease. The CDR3 spells CASIPAGGPWYEQFF. DNA for the CDR3: TGTGCCAGCATCCCAGCGGGAGGGCCTTGGTATGAGCAGTTCTTC.